These 7 T cell receptor beta chains originate from one sample sequenced in a study of technical replicates of blood from a few donors. The table came from immunoSEQ multiplex PCR; TCRdb's copy has only in-frame clones and leaves some out. In the table there are more than 65,000 clones, 75% to 90% of which are singletons. Sequenced input: PBMCs. These receptors were obtained from a human donor in good health. Some clones in this sample may be carry-over from other donors' samples.

The chain recombines TRBV27 with TRBJ2-7; D is possibly TRBD1 (7 bases). This CDR3 is 14 amino acids long. Trimming pared 8 bases from V and 3 bases from J, leaving 17 bases between. Germline V gene data show CDR1 as MNHEY and CDR2 as SMNVEV (reference sequence). CDR3 bases: TGTGCCAGCCGGCTTCCAGGGGGGAACTACGAGCAGTACTTC. Translated, it gives CASRLPGGNYEQYF.

The J gene is TRBJ2-3, the V gene TRBV4-1; 9 nucleotides agree with TRBD2. The junction had 11 bases not matched to a gene; V was cut back by 2 bases and J by 5 bases. Germline CDR1 reads MGHRA; CDR2 reads YSYEKL. The CDR3 is 17 residues long. The CDR3 protein is CASSQPWVAGEKDTQYF. The CDR3 coding sequence is TGCGCCAGCAGCCAACCCTGGGTAGCGGGAGAGAAAGATACGCAGTATTTT.

The genes are TRBV4-1 and TRBJ2-5; tentatively, D is TRBD2 (5 bases). V was trimmed by 0 bases and J by 5 bases, leaving 10 bases between them. The germline V gene has CDR1 MGHRA and CDR2 YSYEKL. The CDR3 loop spans 14 amino acids. The DNA of the CDR3 is TGCGCCAGCAGCCAAGAAACTAGAGGGGAGACCCAGTACTTC. Translation gives CASSQETRGETQYF.

The chain links TRBV9 to TRBJ2-3; 9 bases are a match to TRBD2. This CDR3 has 16 amino acids. The germline V gene encodes CDR1 SGDLS and CDR2 YYNGEE. V dropped 3 bases and J dropped 1; count of bases not matched to a gene: 6. The CDR3 sequence: CASSELAGVGTDTQYF. CDR3 nucleotides: TGTGCCAGCAGCGAATTAGCGGGAGTGGGCACAGATACGCAGTATTTT.

The chain is built from TRBV7-7 and TRBJ2-2, with 14 bases identical to TRBD2. The V gene end was trimmed by 5 bases and the J gene end by 6 bases; junction bases not matched to a gene: 14. The CDR3 runs to 19 residues. Germline V lookup: CDR1 SSHAT, CDR2 FNYEAQ (reference sequence). CDR3 in amino acids: CASSATSGRAPLLAGELFF. The CDR3 DNA sequence: TGTGCCAGCAGCGCGACTAGCGGGAGGGCCCCATTGCTAGCCGGGGAGCTGTTTTTT. Full variable domain (remainder filled in from reference TRBV7-7 and TRBJ2-2): GAGVSQSPRYKVTKRGQDVTLRCDPISSHATLYWYQQALGQGPEFLTYFNYEAQPDKSGLPSDRFSAERPEGSISTLTIQRTEQRDSAMYRCASSATSGRAPLLAGELFFGEGSRLTVL.

J is TRBJ1-1 and V is TRBV6-6, with unresolved D. The CDR3 is 12 residues long. The germline CDR1 and CDR2 sequences are MNHNY and SVGAGI (reference sequence). V lost 6 bases, J lost 2 bases, and 7 bases lay in between. This chain's CDR3 is CASRSPNTEAFF. The CDR3 nucleotides are TGTGCCAGCAGAAGCCCAAACACTGAAGCTTTCTTT.

DNA for the CDR3: TGTGCCAGCAGCTTCGTAGCGGGAAGGGAGCAGTACTTC. Amino acid sequence: CASSFVAGREQYF. The chain uses TRBV5-4 and TRBJ2-7; 8 bases map to TRBD2. The ends lost 2 bases at V and 7 bases at J; junction bases unmatched: 5. The CDR3 is made up of 13 amino acids. Germline CDR1 SGHNT, CDR2 YYREEE (reference sequence).